The 24 T cell receptor beta chains reported below all come from one sample, sequenced in a study of T cell responses to AZD1222 COVID-19 vaccine. Some clones are missing from TCRdb's copy, which holds only in-frame ones; the method was immunoSEQ multiplex PCR. The repertoire consists of approximately 110,000 clones, with 82% occurring once and the leading ten covering 5%. The starting material was peripheral blood, obtained on day 0 of AZD1222 vaccination. These receptors were obtained from an adult in good health.

The V and J genes are TRBV18 and TRBJ1-3; TRBD1 might be the D (5 bases). Germline V gives CDR1 KGHSH, CDR2 LQKENI. The CDR3 loop spans 14 amino acids. V was shortened by 8 bases and J by 3 bases, with 14 bases between the two germline ends. CDR3 loop: CASTPGNFGNTIYF. DNA for the CDR3: TGTGCCAGCACGCCAGGGAACTTTGGAAACACCATATATTTT.

The V gene is TRBV5-4, the J gene TRBJ2-6; 7 bases match TRBD1. Per germline, CDR1 SGHNT and CDR2 YYREEE (reference sequence). The trim removed 6 bases at V and 2 bases at J, leaving 11 bases unmatched. The CDR3 totals 17 residues. CDR3 nucleotides: TGTGCCAGCAACCCCGGGACAGCCTCGGCTGGGGCCAACGTCCTGACTTTC. Translated, it gives CASNPGTASAGANVLTF. Complete variable domain (other parts from reference TRBV5-4 and TRBJ2-6): ETGVTQSPTHLIKTRGQQVTLRCSSQSGHNTVSWYQQALGQGPQFIFQYYREEENGRGNFPPRFSGLQFPNYSSELNVNALELDDSALYLCASNPGTASAGANVLTFGAGSRLTVL.

The rearrangement uses TRBV11-2 and TRBJ2-1; D uncertain. Trimming shortened V by 1 base and J by 1 base, and 14 bases separated the two germline ends. The CDR3 loop spans 17 amino acids. CDR1 is SGHAT, CDR2 FQNNGV, per germline. The DNA of the CDR3 is TGTGCCAGCAGCTTAGCCGCCGGGTCCTCATCCTACAATGAGCAGTTCTTC. Translation gives CASSLAAGSSSYNEQFF.

The chain combines TRBV15 with TRBJ1-2, with D possibly being TRBD1 (6 bases). V was clipped by 5 bases and J by 4 bases, with 14 bases between them. The V gene's germline CDR1 is LNHNV and CDR2 YYDKDF (reference sequence). The length of the CDR3 is 14 residues. The CDR3 nucleotides read TGTGCCACCAGCGGGGACATACTGGGCTATGGCTACACCTTC. It translates to CATSGDILGYGYTF.

This rearrangement joins TRBV2 to TRBJ1-2; D is undetermined. Between the trimmed V and J ends, which lost 6 bases and 4 bases, there was a span of 9 bases. The CDR3 extends over 12 amino acids. The V gene's germline CDR1 is SNHLY and CDR2 FYNNEI. The CDR3 loop is CASSQELYGYTF. The CDR3 coding sequence is TGTGCCAGCAGCCAAGAACTCTATGGCTACACCTTC.

The CDR3 nucleotides read TGTGCCAGCAGCTTAGCAGGGAGTAAGAGGGGTAGTAATTCACCCCTCCACTTT. Translating gives CASSLAGSKRGSNSPLHF. The chain is built from TRBV7-9 and TRBJ1-6, with D tentatively TRBD1 (5 bases). Germline V gene data show CDR1 as SEHNR and CDR2 as FQNEAQ (reference sequence). This CDR3 has 18 amino acids. V was pared by 0 bases and J by 6 bases, with 18 bases between.

The chain employs TRBV5-4 and TRBJ2-3, with a weak D call TRBD2 (6 bases). The germline V gene has CDR1 SGHNT and CDR2 YYREEE (reference sequence). Trimming removed 0 bases at V and 1 base at J, with 6 bases between. The CDR3 is made up of 14 amino acids. The CDR3 sequence is CASSLGGGTDTQYF. DNA for the CDR3: TGTGCCAGCAGCTTGGGCGGGGGCACAGATACGCAGTATTTT.

V and J are TRBV12-3 or TRBV12-4 and TRBJ1-2, with D hard to call. The V end was cut by 5 bases, the J end by 6 bases, with 10 bases between. CDR3 length equals 12 residues. CDR3 coding DNA: TGTGCCAGCAGTAGGTATTGGGATGGCTACACCTTC. Residues: CASSRYWDGYTF.

The rearrangement uses TRBV5-5 and TRBJ1-1; D is ambiguous. Per the germline V gene, CDR1 is SGHKS and CDR2 is YYEKEE (reference sequence). CDR3 length equals 15 residues. V gave up 3 bases and J gave up 1 base, with 13 bases separating them. In DNA form, the CDR3 reads TGTGCCAGCAGCTGGTCTGTACGACAGAACACTGAAGCTTTCTTT. Amino acid sequence: CASSWSVRQNTEAFF.

A few counts support this clone. The chain combines TRBV6-5 with TRBJ2-7; 11 bases line up with TRBD1. V shed 7 bases, J shed 5 bases, and the junction held 10 bases outside the gene matches. The V gene's germline CDR1 is MNHEY and CDR2 SVGAGI. The CDR3 is 15 amino acids. CDR3 nucleotide sequence: TGTGCCAGCATACTATGGACAGGGGGCGTCAACGAGCAGTACTTC. This gives the protein CASILWTGGVNEQYF.

The genes are TRBV27 and TRBJ1-2, with D unresolved. This CDR3 spans 13 amino acids. Trimming took 2 bases from V and 2 from J, leaving 6 bases between them. Germline V lookup: CDR1 MNHEY, CDR2 SMNVEV (reference sequence). This CDR3 is CASSLTQNYGYTF. The CDR3 coding sequence is TGTGCCAGCAGTTTAACTCAGAACTATGGCTACACCTTC.

The chain joins TRBV2 to TRBJ2-2; 7 nucleotides match TRBD1. CDR1 is SNHLY, CDR2 FYNNEI, per germline. V lost 5 bases to trimming and J lost 0 bases; unmatched junction nucleotides: 9. The CDR3 loop spans 17 amino acids. This CDR3 reads CASSMDRKETNTGELFF. In DNA, the CDR3 is TGTGCCAGCAGTATGGACAGGAAGGAAACGAACACCGGGGAGCTGTTTTTT.

This clone has just a few counts. The rearrangement joins TRBV9 to TRBJ1-2; 7 nucleotides align to TRBD1. This CDR3 has 17 amino acids. The germline CDR1 and CDR2 sequences are SGDLS and YYNGEE. V shed 0 bases and J 7 bases; nucleotides not matched to a gene: 15. The CDR3 spells CASSVGQGTSAGGGYTF. The CDR3 coding sequence is TGTGCCAGCAGCGTAGGACAGGGCACGTCCGCGGGTGGTGGCTACACCTTC.

The CDR3 DNA reads TGTGCCAGCAGCACACGGACAGGGCCTAACTATGGCTACACCTTC. Its translation: CASSTRTGPNYGYTF. The gene calls are TRBV11-1 and TRBJ1-2, with 8 bases matching TRBD1. Germline V gives CDR1 SGHAT, CDR2 FQDESV (reference sequence). The V gene end was trimmed by 5 bases and the J gene end by 0 bases; junction bases not matched to a gene: 5. The CDR3 is made up of 15 amino acids.

As to this clone: At one end the junction does not follow the germline gene, possibly because of a read error. In DNA, the CDR3 is TGTGCCAGCAGTACCCTTGACCCTAATCCACCCCTCCACTTT. It translates to CASSTLDPNPPLHF. The rearrangement joins TRBV6-5 to TRBJ1-6, with unresolved D. Germline CDR1 and CDR2: MNHEY and SVGAGI. This CDR3 has 14 residues.

The J gene is TRBJ2-5, the V gene TRBV7-9, with a weak D call TRBD2 (6 bases). The CDR3 has 16 residues. In germline, CDR1 is SEHNR, CDR2 FQNEAQ (reference sequence). Trimming shortened V by 5 bases and J by 5 bases, and 21 bases separated the two germline ends. The CDR3 bases are TGTGCCAGCAGCCTGGACTACGCGGGATATCGGGAGACCCAGTACTTC. Amino acids: CASSLDYAGYRETQYF.

The chain joins TRBV7-9 to TRBJ2-7; D call uncertain. The germline V gene encodes CDR1 SEHNR and CDR2 FQNEAQ (reference sequence). Between the trimmed V and J ends, which lost 0 bases and 6 bases, there was a span of 9 bases. The CDR3 extends over 13 amino acids. The CDR3 spells CASSLAGFFEQYF. DNA of the CDR3: TGTGCCAGCAGCTTAGCCGGGTTTTTCGAGCAGTACTTC. Together with reference TRBV7-9 and TRBJ2-7, the CDR3 gives the full variable domain: DTGVSQNPRHKITKRGQNVTFRCDPISEHNRLYWYRQTLGQGPEFLTYFQNEAQLEKSRLLSDRFSAERPKGSFSTLEIQRTEQGDSAMYLCASSLAGFFEQYFGPGTRLTVT.

This chain links TRBV6-1 with TRBJ2-3, with D hard to call. Germline values: CDR1 MNHNS, CDR2 SASEGT. V dropped 1 base and J dropped 2 bases, with 10 bases sitting between them. This CDR3 comprises 15 residues. The CDR3 loop is CASSEGGSYTDTQYF. In DNA form, the CDR3 reads TGTGCCAGCAGTGAAGGTGGCTCCTACACAGATACGCAGTATTTT.

This chain connects TRBV7-2 to TRBJ1-2; D gene unclear. CDR1 and CDR2 (germline): SGHTA, FQGNSA. This CDR3 contains 13 residues. Trimming pared 5 bases from V and 5 bases from J, leaving 12 bases between. The CDR3 nucleotides are TGTGCCAGCAGCCCCCAAGGTGGATATGGCTACACCTTC. Translated, it gives CASSPQGGYGYTF.

V and J are TRBV4-3 and TRBJ1-4; 9 nucleotides match TRBD1. The junction had 5 bases not matched to a gene; V was cut back by 2 bases and J by 4 bases. CDR1 and CDR2 (germline): LGHNA, YSLEER. CDR3 length equals 16 residues. This chain's CDR3 is CASSQIRQGDNEKLFF. The CDR3 DNA is TGCGCCAGCAGCCAAATTAGACAGGGGGATAATGAAAAACTGTTTTTT.

The chain uses TRBV10-2 and TRBJ1-2; D gene ambiguous. Trimming removed 8 bases from V and 3 bases from J, with 13 bases in between. From germline, CDR1 is WSHSY and CDR2 SAAADI. The CDR3 loop spans 13 amino acids. The CDR3 coding sequence is TGCGCCAGCTCACTGGACTCTTACTATGGCTACACCTTC. It is translated as CASSLDSYYGYTF.

The chain employs TRBV24-1 and TRBJ2-5; 7 bases line up with TRBD2. J was trimmed by 2 bases and V by 2 bases; bases with no gene match: 1. The CDR3 contains 14 residues. The germline V gene encodes CDR1 KGHDR and CDR2 SFDVKD. The DNA for the CDR3 is TGTGCCACCAGTGATTCGGGACTACAAGAGACCCAGTACTTC. Translating gives CATSDSGLQETQYF.

The chain employs TRBV9 and TRBJ1-2; D ambiguous. V lost 0 bases to trimming and J lost 6 bases, with 15 bases between them. Germline CDR1 and CDR2: SGDLS and YYNGEE. The CDR3 has 15 amino acids. The CDR3 spells CASSVGPTRNHGYTF. CDR3 bases: TGTGCCAGCAGCGTAGGACCTACCCGAAATCATGGCTACACCTTC.

The chain's CDR3 is CSVRGRLGIEQFF. For the CDR3, the DNA is TGCAGCGTTCGTGGTCGGTTAGGGATTGAGCAGTTCTTC. The V and J genes are TRBV29-1 and TRBJ2-1, with D unresolved. The germline CDR1 and CDR2 sequences are SQVTM and ANQGSEA. This CDR3 spans 13 amino acids. Trimming took off 5 bases at V and 9 bases at J, with 17 bases between the two ends.